The 18 T cell receptor beta chains reported below all come from one sample, sequenced in a study of T cells in Graves' hyperthyroidism and ophthalmopathy. Template material for amplifying TCR beta CDR3 regions consisted of RNA transcripts. Carried out on the TCR CDR3, a first-round RT-PCR used the HTBI primer set. Via MiXCR, TCRdb re-called the multiplex PCR reads, giving one row per CDR3 protein. This repertoire shows about 96,000 distinct CDR3 sequences, roughly 49% found once; its top ten account for 27%. Sequencing was carried out using blood. Receptors originate from a woman aged 40 to 50 with Graves' hyperthyroidism.

The chain is built from TRBV20-1 and TRBJ1-2; TRBD1 agrees at 12 bases. The germline V gene has CDR1 DFQATT and CDR2 SNEGSKA (reference sequence). This CDR3 is built from 13 residues. Germline trimming cut 6 bases from V and 4 bases from J; bases unmatched to any gene: 3. The CDR3 is CSAGTGGVYGYTF. The CDR3 nucleotides read TGCAGTGCCGGGACAGGGGGCGTCTATGGCTACACCTTC.

The V call is TRBV20-1, the J call TRBJ1-6; 9 positions agree with TRBD1. V was clipped by 3 bases and J by 8 bases; unmatched bases: 5. Looked up from germline, CDR1 is DFQATT and CDR2 is SNEGSKA (reference sequence). The CDR3 loop spans 14 amino acids. The CDR3 sequence: CSARAGQGYSPLHF. CDR3 nucleotide sequence: TGCAGTGCTAGGGCTGGACAGGGGTATTCACCCCTCCACTTT.

Remarks on this clonotype: One end of the junction does not line up with germline, which may come from a read error. This chain joins TRBV5-4 and TRBJ2-7; 8 nucleotides match TRBD1. Germline V gene data show CDR1 as SGHNT and CDR2 as YYREEE (reference sequence). This CDR3 is built from 14 residues. The chain's CDR3 is CASSQDRGRYERYF. Here the CDR3 DNA reads TGTGCCAGCAGCCAAGACAGGGGACGCTACGAGCGGTACTTC.

As to this clonotype: Because the CDR3 is missing its conserved closing phenylalanine or tryptophan, this is likely a read error. The DNA is omitted, as the CDR3 cannot be located on it reliably, and the CDR3 follows TCRdb's listing. This chain joins TRBV20-1 and TRBJ2-5; TRBD2, the table's D call, was not compared with the DNA. With termini counted, the CDR3 has 11 amino acids. In germline, CDR1 is DFQATT, CDR2 SNEGSKA (reference sequence). Here the CDR3 reads CSARSGRLKAG.

The chain carries TRBV15 and TRBJ1-2, with a tentative D call TRBD1 (5 bases). The CDR3 loop spans 16 amino acids. Trimming took 3 bases from V and 4 from J, leaving 18 bases between them. Germline CDR1 and CDR2: LNHNV and YYDKDF (reference sequence). CDR3 coding DNA: TGTGCCACCAGCAGCTTCGGGGACGAGCCCTTCTATGGCTACACCTTC. It yields the protein CATSSFGDEPFYGYTF.

The chain joins TRBV20-1 to TRBJ1-2, with 10 positions matching TRBD1. The CDR3 has 12 amino acids. After removal of 5 bases from V and 7 bases from J, the junction contained 4 bases not matched to a gene. The germline CDR1 and CDR2 sequences are DFQATT and SNEGSKA (reference sequence). The CDR3 reads CSAATGGGGYTF. In nucleotides, the CDR3 is TGCAGTGCTGCGACAGGGGGCGGTGGCTACACCTTC.

This clonotype was seen repeatedly, ten times or more. The J gene is TRBJ1-1, the V gene TRBV6-6; D gene uncertain. Germline values: CDR1 MNHNY, CDR2 SVGAGI (reference sequence). V was trimmed by 2 bases and J by 8 bases, leaving 15 bases between them. The CDR3 is 14 residues long. The chain's CDR3 is CASSYTVDPIEAFF. CDR3 DNA: TGTGCCAGCAGTTACACAGTTGATCCAATCGAAGCTTTCTTT.

Comments on this clonotype: Compared with germline, one end of the junction differs, possibly owing to a read error. The rearrangement joins TRBV5-1 to TRBJ1-5; no reliable D call. The germline CDR1 and CDR2 sequences are SGHRS and YFSETQ. The CDR3 is 15 residues long. CDR3 in DNA: TGCGCCAGCAGCTTCGGCGGCAGTCAGAATCGGCCCCAGCATTTT. Translated: CASSFGGSQNRPQHF.

The sample holds many counts of this clonotype. The rearrangement joins TRBV10-3 to TRBJ1-1; perhaps TRBD1 as D (5 bases). This CDR3 has 12 residues. Per the germline V gene, CDR1 is ENHRY and CDR2 is SYGVKD. The germline V and J ends were trimmed by 5 bases and 5 bases, with 9 bases remaining between them. CDR3 amino acids: CAISQRGTEAFF. CDR3 sequence (DNA): TGTGCCATCAGTCAACGGGGGACTGAAGCTTTCTTT.

The rearrangement links TRBV25-1 to TRBJ2-5, with D perhaps matching TRBD2 (7 bases). The germline V and J ends were trimmed by 7 bases and 0 bases, with 18 bases remaining between them. The CDR3 length is 16 residues. Germline lookup yields CDR1 MGHDK and CDR2 SYGVNS. This chain's CDR3 is CASKGASGQYQETQYF. CDR3 in DNA: TGTGCCAGCAAGGGTGCTAGCGGACAGTACCAAGAGACCCAGTACTTC.

This clonotype was found many times. This sequence joins TRBV20-1 and TRBJ2-7, with unresolved D. V was shortened by 1 base and J by 6 bases, with 19 bases between the two germline ends. Germline loops: CDR1 DFQATT, CDR2 SNEGSKA (reference sequence). This CDR3 is built from 15 residues. Written as DNA, the CDR3 is TGCAGTGCTAGAGTGGGAACTGTTCGGCGTGGCGAGCAGTACTTC. It is translated as CSARVGTVRRGEQYF.

This chain connects TRBV6-5 to TRBJ2-7; D unresolved. V dropped 6 bases and J dropped 8 bases, with 14 bases sitting between them. The CDR3 spans 12 residues. CDR1 MNHEY and CDR2 SVGAGI come from the germline V gene. The CDR3 DNA follows: TGTGCCAGCAGCCAAACCGACCGCCAGCAGTACTTC. Its protein product is CASSQTDRQQYF.

The chain joins TRBV13 to TRBJ1-3; D is perhaps TRBD1 (6 bases). Germline V gives CDR1 PRHDT, CDR2 FYEKMQ (reference sequence). Between the trimmed V and J ends, which lost 0 bases and 4 bases, there was a span of 13 bases. The CDR3 extends over 16 amino acids. For the CDR3, the DNA is TGTGCCAGCAGCTTAGGCCCTGGGGGCCCCGGAAACACCATATATTTT. This translates into CASSLGPGGPGNTIYF.

This clonotype was observed a few times. The rearrangement uses TRBV10-3 and TRBJ1-6; D perhaps matches TRBD1 (5 bases). V shed 10 bases and J shed 8 bases, with 12 bases lying between them. Germline CDR1 and CDR2: ENHRY and SYGVKD. The CDR3 is made up of 12 amino acids. CDR3 nucleotide sequence: TGTGCCAGTAGACAGAACTATTCACCCCTCCACTTT. Its protein is CASRQNYSPLHF.

This clonotype was recorded many times. The CDR3 loop is CASSVPAGRPMNTEAFF. The CDR3, as DNA: TGTGCCAGCAGTGTCCCCGCGGGGAGGCCCATGAACACTGAAGCTTTCTTT. This sequence joins TRBV6-5 and TRBJ1-1; the D is unclear. The CDR3 loop spans 17 amino acids. CDR1 and CDR2 (germline): MNHEY, SVGAGI. V shed 5 bases and J shed 0 bases, with 19 bases lying between them.

The chain combines TRBV2 with TRBJ1-6; tentatively, D is TRBD1 (5 bases). The ends were cut back, 6 bases at V and 11 bases at J, with 11 bases in the middle. This CDR3 spans 12 amino acids. Germline values: CDR1 SNHLY, CDR2 FYNNEI. The CDR3 DNA is TGTGCCAGCAGAAGGGGAATACCACCCCTCCACTTT. Protein: CASRRGIPPLHF.

As regards this clonotype: The junction departs from the called germline gene at one end, perhaps through a read error. CDR3 residues: CAGSLTGGGAYGYTF. The CDR3 DNA reads as TGCGCCGGCAGCTTAACAGGAGGGGGGGCCTATGGCTACACCTTC. The chain recombines TRBV7-3 with TRBJ1-2; a possible D gene is TRBD1 (6 bases). Germline loops: CDR1 SGHTA, CDR2 FQGTGA. The length of the CDR3 is 15 residues. Looking up the rest from reference TRBV7-3 and TRBJ1-2 gives the full variable domain: GAGVSQTPSNKVTEKGKYVELRCDPISGHTALYWYRQSLGQGPEFLIYFQGTGAADDSGLPNDRFFAVRPEGSVSTLKIQRTERGDSAVYLCAGSLTGGGAYGYTFGSGTRLTVV.

This clonotype has only a few counts. V and J are TRBV6-6 and TRBJ2-2; D call uncertain. The CDR3 spans 15 residues. V lost 4 bases to trimming and J lost 6 bases, with 15 bases between them. The germline CDR1 and CDR2 sequences are MNHNY and SVGAGI (reference sequence). The CDR3 loop reads CASSWRRSNPGELFF. CDR3 DNA: TGTGCCAGCAGTTGGCGGCGGTCCAACCCCGGGGAGCTGTTTTTT.